Below are 21 T cell receptor beta chains sequenced from a single sample in a study of blood T cell repertoires in COVID-19. Only in-frame clones appear in the TCRdb table, and some are missing; sequencing was by immunoSEQ multiplex PCR. The sample comprises a few hundred thousand clones, 87% of which are singletons, and 2.3% rests with the top ten. Sequencing was done on a sample of peripheral blood. These receptors originate from a woman aged 50 to 60 with acute or convalescent COVID-19.

V is TRBV28 and J is TRBJ2-1; D is perhaps TRBD2 (6 bases). The CDR3 has 13 residues. V lost 3 bases and J lost 15, with 18 bases in between. The germline V gene has CDR1 MDHEN and CDR2 SYDVKM. The CDR3 sequence: CASSFESGPGGFF. In DNA form, the CDR3 reads TGTGCCAGCAGTTTTGAGTCAGGGCCCGGGGGGTTCTTC. The full variable domain, completed using reference TRBV28 and TRBJ2-1, is DVKVTQSSRYLVKRTGEKVFLECVQDMDHENMFWYRQDPGLGLRLIYFSYDVKMKEKGDIPEGYSVSREKKERFSLILESASTNQTSMYLCASSFESGPGGFFGPGTRLTVL.

The rearrangement uses TRBV15 and TRBJ2-1; 8 nucleotides line up with TRBD1. This CDR3 region has 15 residues. Germline CDR1 LNHNV, CDR2 YYDKDF (reference sequence). After removal of 1 base from V and 6 bases from J, the junction contained 5 bases not matched to a gene. CDR3 nucleotides: TGTGCCACCAGCAGAGTAGGGACAGGCTCCAATGAGCAGTTCTTC. Translating gives CATSRVGTGSNEQFF.

This chain joins TRBV19 and TRBJ2-5; D is possibly TRBD1 (5 bases). CDR1 LNHDA and CDR2 SQIVND come from the germline V gene (reference sequence). Trimming removed 4 bases from V and 0 bases from J, with 12 bases in between. The CDR3 contains 15 residues. The CDR3, as DNA: TGTGCCAGTAGTACCCTAGACAGTTACCAAGAGACCCAGTACTTC. This codes for CASSTLDSYQETQYF.

The chain employs TRBV30 and TRBJ1-5; D is perhaps TRBD1 (5 bases). CDR1 is GTSNPN and CDR2 is SVGIG in the germline V gene (reference sequence). The CDR3 spans 15 residues. V was cut by 2 bases and J by 0 bases, with 11 bases left in between. As DNA, the CDR3 is TGTGCCTGGAGTAAAGGGGATTATAGCAATCAGCCCCAGCATTTT. Its protein is CAWSKGDYSNQPQHF.

Notes on this clone: Other DNA sequences within the sample encode an identical CDR3. The chain couples TRBV6-5 to TRBJ2-5; TRBD1 agrees at 7 bases. CDR1 and CDR2 from the germline V gene are MNHEY and SVGAGI. Losses at the gene ends were 5 bases for V and 2 bases for J; bases not matched to a gene: 2. This CDR3 has 13 amino acids. The CDR3 is CASSRTGQETQYF. The DNA of the CDR3 is TGTGCCAGCAGTCGGACAGGTCAAGAGACCCAGTACTTC.

The rearrangement uses TRBV19 and TRBJ2-5; 7 positions match TRBD1. The CDR3 is made up of 14 amino acids. Germline CDR1 LNHDA, CDR2 SQIVND (reference sequence). The J segment lost 3 bases and the V segment lost 3 bases, leaving 4 bases of the junction unmatched. CDR3 coding DNA: TGTGCCAGTAGTATGAAGGGGACAGAAGAGACCCAGTACTTC. As protein: CASSMKGTEETQYF.

The V and J genes are TRBV6-2 or TRBV6-3 and TRBJ1-5; D not resolved. Trimming took 6 bases from V and 1 from J, leaving 25 bases between them. The CDR3 contains 19 residues. Germline V lookup: CDR1 MNHEY, CDR2 SVGEGT. CDR3 nucleotide sequence: TGTGCCAGCAGACCTCTAGCTTTCCATTGGACGGAAAGCAATCAGCCCCAGCATTTT. The encoded protein is CASRPLAFHWTESNQPQHF.

This sequence joins TRBV2 and TRBJ2-7, with D perhaps matching TRBD2 (6 bases). Germline-derived CDR1 and CDR2 are SNHLY and FYNNEI. The CDR3 runs to 11 residues. Trimming left V 7 bases short and J 6 bases short, with 10 bases between. This CDR3 reads CASILEGEQYF. The CDR3 region has the DNA TGTGCCAGCATATTGGAGGGCGAGCAGTACTTC.

The chain joins TRBV28 to TRBJ2-1, with 7 positions matching TRBD2. With 7 bases clipped from V and 7 bases from J, the junction kept 7 bases outside the gene matches. Per the germline V gene, CDR1 is MDHEN and CDR2 is SYDVKM. There are 13 residues in the CDR3. CDR3 DNA: TGTGCCAGCAAGCGGGACTCACGAAATGAGCAGTTCTTC. It translates to CASKRDSRNEQFF.

This clone was recorded only once. The chain links TRBV10-1 to TRBJ2-2; the D is unclear. From germline, CDR1 is WNHNN and CDR2 SYGVQD (reference sequence). CDR3 length equals 13 residues. V was pared by 10 bases and J by 1 base, with 10 bases between. CDR3: CATPRRNTGELFF. CDR3 DNA: TGCGCCACCCCGAGGCGGAACACCGGGGAGCTGTTTTTT.

The chain joins TRBV14 to TRBJ2-1, with D possibly being TRBD2 (5 bases). Looked up from germline, CDR1 is SGHDN and CDR2 is FVKESK. The CDR3 contains 17 residues. V dropped 0 bases and J dropped 2 bases, with 14 bases sitting between them. The CDR3 sequence: CASSQEVSSRAYNEQFF. DNA of the CDR3: TGTGCCAGCAGCCAAGAGGTCTCATCGCGGGCCTACAATGAGCAGTTCTTC.

This sequence joins TRBV7-9 and TRBJ2-5; D unclear. The V gene's germline CDR1 is SEHNR and CDR2 FQNEAQ (reference sequence). This CDR3 comprises 14 residues. The ends were cut back, 5 bases at V and 5 bases at J, with 15 bases in the middle. In DNA, the CDR3 is TGTGCCAGCAGCCTCAGCTCGGGTGCGGAGACCCAGTACTTC. Translating gives CASSLSSGAETQYF.

The chain employs TRBV27 and TRBJ2-7; D uncertain. The CDR3 is made up of 14 amino acids. The germline V gene has CDR1 MNHEY and CDR2 SMNVEV (reference sequence). V was cut by 7 bases and J by 0 bases, with 13 bases left in between. The CDR3 coding sequence is TGTGCCAGCATGGCCTCCTTCCACTCCTACGAGCAGTACTTC. Amino acids: CASMASFHSYEQYF.

This clone was picked up one time. The V and J genes are TRBV7-2 and TRBJ2-1; TRBD2 agrees at 13 bases. Germline V gives CDR1 SGHTA, CDR2 FQGNSA. The ends lost 4 bases at V and 3 bases at J; junction bases unmatched: 0. The CDR3 is 15 amino acids. The chain's CDR3 is CASSWTSGSYNEQFF. The CDR3 DNA reads as TGTGCCAGCAGCTGGACTAGCGGGAGCTACAATGAGCAGTTCTTC.

This rearrangement joins TRBV5-1 to TRBJ1-2; 7 positions agree with TRBD1. The ends lost 7 bases at V and 7 bases at J; junction bases unmatched: 19. The CDR3 length is 16 residues. Germline V gene data show CDR1 as SGHRS and CDR2 as YFSETQ. The CDR3 nucleotides are TGCGCCAGCCGCGGCGATATAGCCCGACAGGGAGGTGGCTACACCTTC. Protein: CASRGDIARQGGGYTF.

The chain uses TRBV30 and TRBJ1-2; D possibly corresponds to TRBD1 (5 bases). Germline CDR1 GTSNPN, CDR2 SVGIG (reference sequence). The V end lost 8 bases, the J end lost 6 bases, and 16 bases lay between the germline ends. The CDR3 contains 12 residues. In DNA form, the CDR3 reads TGTGCCGTATCGGGCAGGGTGAATGGCTACACCTTC. Translating it yields CAVSGRVNGYTF.

The chain is built from TRBV5-4 and TRBJ1-2, with D uncertain. The ends were cut back, 0 bases at V and 4 bases at J, with 7 bases in the middle. The CDR3 sequence is 13 residues long. CDR1 and CDR2 (germline): SGHNT, YYREEE (reference sequence). CDR3 sequence reads: CASSLVNTYGYTF. In DNA, the CDR3 is TGTGCCAGCAGCTTGGTAAACACCTATGGCTACACCTTC.

The chain uses TRBV18 and TRBJ2-5; D might be TRBD1 (5 bases). V lost 3 bases and J 5 bases, leaving 16 bases between the germline ends. Germline V gives CDR1 KGHSH, CDR2 LQKENI. CDR3 size: 15 residues. The CDR3 coding sequence is TGTGCCAGCTCACCCCCGGTGGGGCCCGGGGAGACCCAGTACTTC. Amino acid sequence: CASSPPVGPGETQYF.

The rearrangement links TRBV5-1 to TRBJ1-1, with TRBD1 matching 7 bases. The CDR3 sequence is 17 residues long. V gave up 6 bases and J gave up 0 bases; unmatched junction bases: 14. In germline, CDR1 is SGHRS, CDR2 YFSETQ. In nucleotides, the CDR3 is TGCGCCAGCAACCTTGATGGGACAGCAGTCATGAACACTGAAGCTTTCTTT. Residues: CASNLDGTAVMNTEAFF.

The rearrangement links TRBV11-2 to TRBJ2-1, with D possibly TRBD2 on 5 matching bases. CDR1 and CDR2 (germline): SGHAT, FQNNGV. This CDR3 has 16 amino acids. V gave up 1 base and J gave up 9 bases, with 19 bases separating them. In nucleotides, the CDR3 is TGTGCCAGCAGCTTAGTAAGGGTTCTCAGCGGCGGTGAGCAGTTCTTC. Amino acids: CASSLVRVLSGGEQFF.

The CDR3 bases are TGTGCCAGCAGGACGGGACTAGCGCAGAATGAGCAGTTCTTC. This codes for CASRTGLAQNEQFF. The chain joins TRBV27 to TRBJ2-1; 10 nucleotides line up with TRBD2. After removal of 6 bases from V and 7 bases from J, the junction contained 6 bases not matched to a gene. This CDR3 has 14 amino acids. Looked up from germline, CDR1 is MNHEY and CDR2 is SMNVEV (reference sequence).